Described below is a single TCR beta chain sequence and its context. Its antigen remains undetermined. One base away there is no much larger clone; base qualities are not given. Inclusive of the bounding cysteine and phenylalanine, the CDR3 is 16 residues long. Only CDR3 DNA is held: 48 bases, read in frame from base 1. From V the trimming removes 4 bases and from J it removes 8 bases, while the gene matches leave 14 bases of the junction unaccounted for. Sequences MNHNS (CDR1) and SASEGT (CDR2) are obtained from the germline V gene. Collaborating institutions collected whole blood in K2EDTA tubes following their own protocols. For TCRbeta analysis, collaborators shipped samples as frozen whole blood, isolated PBMCs, or DNA extracted from either of those sample types. TCRbeta CDR3 regions were amplified from genomic DNA by means of the immunoSEQ Assay, a bias-controlled multiplex PCR. Processing in the source paper ran as follows. The number of nucleated cells in each sample was estimated from the amplification of reference gene primers within the assay. Sequence reads were collapsed and filtered to measure the absolute abundance of every unique TCRbeta CDR3 rearrangement. For each sample, productive Simpson clonality was calculated as the square root of Simpson's diversity index over productive rearrangements. TCRdb holds this immuneACCESS table with in-frame rearrangements only. Some clones are missing; in checked studies, unresolved V genes explain under half, and the rest has no known cause. V, J and clone size derive from that table, while D and trimming were established from the DNA sequence. The sample yields about 230,000 clones; approximately 81% were counted once. The ten largest clones represent 18% of the sample.

The data were obtained in a study of blood T cell repertoires in COVID-19 (dated by TCRdb to about 2020). Background for the entire study: Samples from collaborators originated in the United States, Italy and Spain and spanned both the acute and convalescent phases of COVID-19. The repertoires were released in a freely available public database intended as a resource for research on the immune response to SARS-CoV-2. Where HLA class I and class II types were available, the types were taken from metadata supplied by the sample provider, not from assay-based typing. The dataset comprised deeply sampled blood TCRbeta repertoires from subjects exposed to, actively infected with, or recovered from COVID-19. Samples were obtained from the ongoing ImmuneRACE study (first 160 participants) and from over 1,000 subjects provided by 6 global collaborators. Nearly every sample came with metadata listing a de-identified subject ID, COVID-19 status, age in years and sex. The prospective study material was composed of cDNA or gDNA derived from T cells, B-cell-depleted T cells, or PBMCs. Summary of the overall study and its limitations: The amount of clinical and demographic metadata varied by source and participant and was provided uncurated.

The chain employs TRBV6-1 and TRBJ2-1; the junction holds 7 bases that match TRBD2. Sequenced: peripheral blood. This receptor was identified in a woman of 80 years or more with active or convalescent COVID-19. In nucleotides, the sequence is TGTGCCAGCAGTGTAGACCGGGACTATTATTCCGATGAGCAGTTCTTC. Its protein product is CASSVDRDYYSDEQFF.